One and the same sample provided the 17 T cell receptor beta chains below, sequenced in a study of CD8 T cells in ankylosing spondylitis. Study outcomes and limitations: Typical of ankylosing spondylitis blood, it appeared, was a TCR beta motif of several highly homologous variants.

No antigen has been identified for these receptors. MiXCR, applied by TCRdb to the 5' RACE reads, yields one record per CDR3 protein. The repertoire holds about 330,000 distinct CDR3 sequences, less than 10% seen once, with 14% to 15% in the top ten. Material: blood, either unsorted or a sorted T cell fraction (not recorded which). The origin of the receptors is a male donor with ankylosing spondylitis.

The J gene is TRBJ2-7, the V gene TRBV15; tentative D call: TRBD1 (6 bases). Trimming left V 0 bases short and J 4 bases short, with 13 bases between. The germline gives CDR1 LNHNV, CDR2 YYDKDF (reference sequence). There are 15 residues in the CDR3. The CDR3 spells CATSRDRTEIYEQYF. CDR3 nucleotide sequence: TGTGCCACCAGCAGAGATAGGACAGAGATTTACGAGCAGTACTTC.

The chain is built from TRBV3-1 and TRBJ2-1; TRBD2 aligns across 10 bases. The CDR3 is made up of 16 amino acids. J was trimmed by 10 bases and V by 5 bases; bases with no gene match: 14. CDR1 LGHDT and CDR2 YNNKEL come from the germline V gene (reference sequence). The CDR3 is CASSKAGTSGEGEQFF. The CDR3 bases are TGTGCCAGCAGCAAAGCGGGAACTAGCGGGGAGGGGGAGCAGTTCTTC.

There are a few counts of this clonotype. The chain links TRBV7-9 to TRBJ2-1; TRBD1 agrees at 9 bases. Germline assignment: CDR1 SEHNR and CDR2 FQNEAQ (reference sequence). J was trimmed by 2 bases and V by 5 bases; bases with no gene match: 1. The CDR3 consists of 14 residues. The CDR3 loop reads CASSNRGPYNEQFF. CDR3 DNA: TGTGCCAGCAGCAACAGGGGGCCCTACAATGAGCAGTTCTTC.

This clonotype occurred a few times. The V and J genes are TRBV29-1 and TRBJ2-1, with D perhaps matching TRBD1 (6 bases). Looked up from germline, CDR1 is SQVTM and CDR2 is ANQGSEA. The V and J ends lost 6 bases and 4 bases respectively, with 7 bases between them. The CDR3 spans 11 residues. The CDR3 here is CSVGQYNEQFF. The CDR3 DNA follows: TGCAGCGTAGGACAGTACAATGAGCAGTTCTTC.

The chain is built from TRBV7-2 and TRBJ1-5, with 7 bases that match TRBD1. After removal of 1 base from V and 7 bases from J, the junction contained 4 bases not matched to a gene. The CDR3 length is 14 residues. Germline-derived CDR1 and CDR2 are SGHTA and FQGNSA. The CDR3 protein is CASSLGQGLQPQHF. Here the CDR3 DNA reads TGTGCCAGCAGCTTAGGACAGGGACTCCAGCCCCAGCATTTT.

The chain carries TRBV12-3 or TRBV12-4 and TRBJ2-1; 11 nucleotides match TRBD2. Trimming at V came to 6 bases and at J to 8 bases, leaving 15 bases not matched to a gene. This CDR3 region has 17 residues. For the CDR3, the DNA is TGTGCCAGCAGCCGCGCGCTACTAGCGGGAGTCAGCGATGAGCAGTTCTTC. Residues: CASSRALLAGVSDEQFF.

This clonotype was found a few times. CDR3 DNA sequence: TGCAGTGCGAATGACAGGGGAGATACGCAGTATTTT. Protein sequence: CSANDRGDTQYF. This chain joins TRBV20-1 and TRBJ2-3; 8 bases are shared with TRBD1. The CDR3 totals 12 residues. The J segment lost 5 bases and the V segment lost 6 bases, leaving 4 bases of the junction unmatched. CDR1 and CDR2 (germline): DFQATT, SNEGSKA (reference sequence).

The gene calls are TRBV12-3 or TRBV12-4 and TRBJ1-1, with TRBD1 matching over 9 bases. CDR3 length: 15 amino acids. The V gene end was trimmed by 6 bases and the J gene end by 4 bases; junction bases not matched to a gene: 9. CDR3 sequence: CASRSDRGDATEAFF. The CDR3 nucleotides read TGTGCCAGCAGGAGTGACAGGGGGGATGCCACTGAAGCTTTCTTT.

V is TRBV5-5 and J is TRBJ2-7, with 16 bases matching TRBD2. V dropped 4 bases and J dropped 4; count of bases not matched to a gene: 11. The CDR3 consists of 18 residues. Germline V lookup: CDR1 SGHKS, CDR2 YYEKEE (reference sequence). Here the CDR3 reads CASSRGLAGGLPGYEQYF. In DNA, the CDR3 is TGTGCCAGCAGCAGGGGACTAGCGGGAGGGCTCCCAGGATACGAGCAGTACTTC.

This clonotype was observed a handful of times. J is TRBJ1-2 and V is TRBV7-8; D call uncertain. This CDR3 has 12 amino acids. V lost 3 bases, J lost 8 bases, and 10 bases lay in between. The germline gives CDR1 SGHVS, CDR2 FQNEAQ. CDR3: CASSFRDGGYTF. CDR3 DNA: TGTGCCAGCAGCTTCCGGGATGGAGGCTACACCTTC. Full variable domain (rest looked up from reference TRBV7-8 and TRBJ1-2): GAGVSQSPRYKVAKRGQDVALRCDPISGHVSLFWYQQALGQGPEFLTYFQNEAQLDKSGLPSDRFFAERPEGSVSTLKIQRTQQEDSAVYLCASSFRDGGYTFGSGTRLTVV.

This clonotype has at least ten counts. The chain is built from TRBV3-1 and TRBJ1-1, with D maybe TRBD1 (5 bases). Between the trimmed V and J ends, which lost 0 bases and 12 bases, there was a span of 17 bases. Germline V lookup: CDR1 LGHDT, CDR2 YNNKEL (reference sequence). The CDR3 sequence is 14 residues long. The CDR3 coding sequence is TGTGCCAGCAGCCAAGATCGAGAGGGGAGGAGAACTTTCTTT. Its protein product is CASSQDREGRRTFF.

V and J are TRBV20-1 and TRBJ1-1; no firm D call. Germline-derived CDR1 and CDR2 are DFQATT and SNEGSKA (reference sequence). V lost 3 bases and J lost 1, with 12 bases in between. The CDR3 totals 14 residues. DNA of the CDR3: TGCAGTGCTAGTTGGCTCTTTGGGAACACTGAAGCTTTCTTT. Residues: CSASWLFGNTEAFF.

This clonotype was seen repeatedly, ten times or more. The chain joins TRBV18 to TRBJ2-1, with D tentatively TRBD2 (5 bases). Trimming took 4 bases from V and 10 from J, leaving 14 bases between them. Germline V gene data show CDR1 as KGHSH and CDR2 as LQKENI. This CDR3 contains 13 residues. The CDR3 loop reads CASSLSLVREQFF. The CDR3 DNA follows: TGTGCCAGCTCACTCTCACTAGTCCGAGAGCAGTTCTTC.

This clonotype was detected many times. The V and J genes are TRBV29-1 and TRBJ2-1; TRBD1 agrees at 11 bases. The ends lost 0 bases at V and 5 bases at J; junction bases unmatched: 3. Germline loops: CDR1 SQVTM, CDR2 ANQGSEA. The CDR3 totals 15 residues. The CDR3 bases are TGCAGCGTTGAAGAATTGGGACAGGGGGACAATGAGCAGTTCTTC. Translation: CSVEELGQGDNEQFF.

This clonotype appeared a few times. CDR3 in amino acids: CASSPGQGTTEAFF. For the CDR3, the DNA is TGTGCCAGCAGTCCGGGACAGGGGACCACTGAAGCTTTCTTT. The chain is built from TRBV12-3 or TRBV12-4 and TRBJ1-1; 10 positions match TRBD1. CDR3 length equals 14 residues. Germline trimming cut 5 bases from V and 4 bases from J; bases unmatched to any gene: 4.

The V gene is TRBV5-1, the J gene TRBJ2-1; a possible D gene is TRBD2 (6 bases). V lost 4 bases and J 0 bases, leaving 14 bases between the germline ends. The germline V gene has CDR1 SGHRS and CDR2 YFSETQ. The length of the CDR3 is 16 residues. CDR3 sequence reads: CASSPGLGGSYNEQFF. The CDR3 DNA follows: TGCGCCAGCAGCCCGGGCTTGGGGGGCTCCTACAATGAGCAGTTCTTC.

This clonotype was seen many times. J is TRBJ2-1 and V is TRBV3-1; D might be TRBD2 (6 bases). V was shortened by 2 bases and J by 7 bases, with 12 bases between the two germline ends. Germline loops: CDR1 LGHDT, CDR2 YNNKEL (reference sequence). CDR3 size: 14 residues. The CDR3 DNA sequence: TGTGCCAGCAGCCAATCGGGAGTTGGGAATGAGCAGTTCTTC. Its translation: CASSQSGVGNEQFF.